A selection of T cell receptor beta chains follows, all from one sample in a study of beta chain features in type 1 diabetes. Using immunoSEQ multiplex PCR, the repertoire was profiled, and TCRdb retains in-frame clones only, with some absent. This table has about 640,000 clones, roughly 12% appearing once. Sequencing was carried out using naive CD4+ T cells from blood. The origin of the receptors is a man aged 30 to 39 with type 1 diabetes. Each CDR3 is given with its conserved first and last residue. D genes are given only for firm matches. Clone size, where shown, is once, few, many, or a class for clones that have expanded.

V	size	D	J	CDR3	DNA
TRBV2	few	NA	TRBJ1-2	CASSETDILGGYTF	TGTGCCAGCAGTGAGACAGACATACTCGGAGGCTACACCTTC
TRBV2	few	NA	TRBJ1-2	CASSEQGFDYGYTF	TGTGCCAGCAGTGAACAGGGATTCGACTATGGCTACACCTTC
TRBV2	NA	TRBD1	TRBJ2-7	CASSRDREYEQYF	TGTGCCAGCAGTAGGGACAGGGAATACGAGCAGTACTTC
TRBV7-9	many	TRBD2	TRBJ2-1	CAGGAGGTHNEQFF	TGTGCCGGCGGAGCGGGGGGTACCCACAATGAGCAGTTCTTC
TRBV4-3	NA	NA	TRBJ2-1	CASSQESNRASYNEQFF	TGCGCCAGCAGCCAAGAAAGCAACAGGGCGTCCTACAATGAGCAGTTCTTC
TRBV7-9	few	NA	TRBJ2-3	CASSSGNF	TGTGCCAGCAGCTCCGGGAACTTT
TRBV29-1	NA	NA	TRBJ2-7	CSVSRDTYEQYF	TGCAGCGTTTCCCGGGACACTTACGAGCAGTACTTC
TRBV7-2	few	NA	TRBJ2-1	CASSLAGGLGYEQFF	TGTGCCAGCAGCTTAGCCGGGGGATTAGGCTATGAGCAGTTCTTC
TRBV27	NA	NA	TRBJ1-2	CASRPSPVNGYTF	TGTGCCAGCAGACCATCCCCGGTTAATGGCTACACCTTC
TRBV7-9	NA	NA	TRBJ1-2	CASSFYPETGGYTF	TGTGCCAGCAGCTTTTACCCGGAGACGGGTGGCTACACCTTC
TRBV28	few	TRBD1	TRBJ2-3	CASSFDRVFTDTQYF	TGTGCCAGCAGTTTCGACAGGGTGTTCACAGATACGCAGTATTTT
TRBV6-5	few	NA	TRBJ1-1	CASSYSRGTEAFF	TGTGCCAGCAGTTACTCGCGGGGCACTGAAGCTTTCTTT
TRBV7-9	NA	TRBD1	TRBJ2-2	CATGTGNTGELFF	TGTGCCACCGGGACAGGGAACACCGGGGAGCTGTTTTTT
TRBV7-2	few	TRBD2	TRBJ2-5	CASNSRLAGETQYF	TGTGCCAGCAACAGCCGACTAGCGGGTGAGACCCAGTACTTC
TRBV7-2	NA	NA	TRBJ1-5	CASSSGAGQPQHF	TGTGCCAGCAGCTCCGGGGCGGGCCAGCCCCAGCATTTT
TRBV2	NA	NA	TRBJ2-1	CASSLVSVSYNEQFF	TGTGCCAGCAGTCTGGTTAGCGTCTCCTACAATGAGCAGTTCTTC
TRBV30	NA	NA	TRBJ1-5	CAWSVDTYNQPQHF	TGTGCCTGGAGTGTAGATACGTACAATCAGCCCCAGCATTTT
TRBV4-1	NA	NA	TRBJ2-2	CASSQDRSVLQGTGELFF	TGCGCCAGCAGCCAAGATCGGTCGGTACTCCAGGGGACCGGGGAGCTGTTTTTT
TRBV15	few	NA	TRBJ2-7	CATSSRDTAYEQYF	TGTGCCACCAGCAGCCGGGACACAGCCTACGAGCAGTACTTC
TRBV4-3	few	NA	TRBJ1-3	CASSQAGYTIYF	TGCGCCAGCAGTCAAGCAGGTTACACCATATATTTT
TRBV5-4	NA	NA	TRBJ1-2	CASSFGSGENYGYTF	TGTGCCAGCAGCTTCGGTTCAGGGGAAAACTATGGCTACACCTTC
TRBV11-2	NA	TRBD2	TRBJ2-1	CASSRFQASGGANNEQFF	TGTGCCAGCAGCCGTTTCCAGGCTAGCGGGGGGGCTAACAATGAGCAGTTCTTC
TRBV4-3	few	NA	TRBJ2-5	CASSQDGNQETQYF	TGCGCCAGCAGCCAAGACGGTAACCAAGAGACCCAGTACTTC
TRBV30	NA	NA	TRBJ2-3	CAWSALVLGTDTQYF	TGTGCCTGGAGTGCCCTGGTGCTTGGCACAGATACGCAGTATTTT
TRBV18	NA	NA	TRBJ1-6	CASSPLSRQISYNSPLHF	TGTGCCAGCTCACCACTTTCGAGGCAGATCTCCTATAATTCACCCCTCCACTTT
TRBV5-1	NA	NA	TRBJ2-3	CASSLRGEVTDTQYF	TGCGCCAGCAGCCTGAGGGGCGAGGTAACAGATACGCAGTATTTT
TRBV27	few	NA	TRBJ2-6	CASSPRVGANVLTF	TGTGCCAGCAGCCCCAGGGTTGGGGCCAACGTCCTGACTTTC